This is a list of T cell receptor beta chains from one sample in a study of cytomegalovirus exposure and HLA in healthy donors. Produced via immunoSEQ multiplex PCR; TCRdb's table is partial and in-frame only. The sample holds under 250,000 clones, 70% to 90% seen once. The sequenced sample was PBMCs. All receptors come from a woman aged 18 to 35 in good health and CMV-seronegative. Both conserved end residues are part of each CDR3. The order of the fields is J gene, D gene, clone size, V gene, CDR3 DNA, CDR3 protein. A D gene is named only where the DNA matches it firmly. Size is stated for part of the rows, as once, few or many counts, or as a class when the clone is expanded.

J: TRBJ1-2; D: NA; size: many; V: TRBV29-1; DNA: TGCAGCGGGAAGAACGTCTATGGCTACACCTTC; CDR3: CSGKNVYGYTF
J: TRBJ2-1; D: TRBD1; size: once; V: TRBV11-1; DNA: TGTGCCAGCAGCTCGATGAGACAGGGGCAGGGTGAGCAGTTCTTC; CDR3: CASSSMRQGQGEQFF
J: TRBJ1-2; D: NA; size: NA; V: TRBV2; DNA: TGTGCCAGCAGTGTAGAGCAGGGTGATTATGGCTACACCTTC; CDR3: CASSVEQGDYGYTF
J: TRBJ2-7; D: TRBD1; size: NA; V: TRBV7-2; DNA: TGTGCCAGCAGCCTAACCGGACAGGGGCGGGCCGAGCAGTACTTC; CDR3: CASSLTGQGRAEQYF
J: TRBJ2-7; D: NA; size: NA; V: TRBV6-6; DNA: TGTGCCTCATCTATCCGGGGGGCAGGCTACGAGCAGTACTTC; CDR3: CASSIRGAGYEQYF
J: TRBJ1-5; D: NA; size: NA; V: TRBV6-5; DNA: TGTGCCAGCAGTCGGTCGGATGGGCAGCCCCAGCATTTT; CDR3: CASSRSDGQPQHF
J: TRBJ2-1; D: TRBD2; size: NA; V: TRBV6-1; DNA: TGTGCCAGCAGACATAGCGGGGGGAGCTACAATGAGCAGTTCTTC; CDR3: CASRHSGGSYNEQFF
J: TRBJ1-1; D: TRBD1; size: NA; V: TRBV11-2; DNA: TGTGCCAGCAGTTTGGACAGGATTACTCGGGAGACTGAAGCTTTCTTT; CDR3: CASSLDRITRETEAFF
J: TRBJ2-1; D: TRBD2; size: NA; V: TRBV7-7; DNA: TGTGCCAGCAGCTTAGAGGGGACTAGTGGTGAGCAGTTCTTC; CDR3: CASSLEGTSGEQFF
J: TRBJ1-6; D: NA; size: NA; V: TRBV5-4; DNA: TGTGCCAGCAGCTTGGGGGGAAGCTCCTATAATTCACCCCTCCACTTT; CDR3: CASSLGGSSYNSPLHF
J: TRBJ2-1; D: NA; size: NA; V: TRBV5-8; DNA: TGTGCCAGCAGCTTAGGAGTAGCCTCAGGGCAGTTCTTC; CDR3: CASSLGVASGQFF
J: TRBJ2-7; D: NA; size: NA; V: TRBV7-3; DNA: TGTGCCAGCAGCTTAAATGATGGCTACGAGCAGTACTTC; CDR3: CASSLNDGYEQYF
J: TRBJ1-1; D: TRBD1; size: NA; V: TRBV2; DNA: TGTGCCAGCAGTGTTCTTACAGGGGTTGGCACTGAAGCTTTCTTT; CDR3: CASSVLTGVGTEAFF
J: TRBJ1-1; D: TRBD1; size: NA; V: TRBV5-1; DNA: TGCGCCAGCAGCTTGGCGGGACAGGGAGCTTTCTTT; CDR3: CASSLAGQGAFF
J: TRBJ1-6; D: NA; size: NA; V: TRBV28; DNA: TGTGCCAGCAGTTGGGGGCCGTATAATTCACCCCTCCACTTT; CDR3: CASSWGPYNSPLHF
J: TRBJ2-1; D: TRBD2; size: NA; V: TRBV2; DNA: TGTGCCAGCAGTGAAGGGACTAGCGGATCATACAATGAGCAGTTCTTC; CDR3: CASSEGTSGSYNEQFF
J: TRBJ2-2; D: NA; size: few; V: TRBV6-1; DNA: TGTGCCAGCAGTGAATACGGCAGAGCGAACACCGGGGAGCTGTTTTTT; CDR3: CASSEYGRANTGELFF
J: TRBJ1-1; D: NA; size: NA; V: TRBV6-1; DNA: TGTGCCAGCAGTGAAGGACAGTTTAACACTGAAGCTTTCTTT; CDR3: CASSEGQFNTEAFF
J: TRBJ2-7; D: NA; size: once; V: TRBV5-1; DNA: TGCGCCAGCAGCTTGGTTAGCGCTAGCGAGCAGTACTTC; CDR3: CASSLVSASEQYF
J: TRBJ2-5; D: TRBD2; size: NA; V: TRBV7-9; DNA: TGTGCCAGCAGCTTATACCTCTCCGGGGGGATGGAGACCCAGTACTTC; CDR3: CASSLYLSGGMETQYF
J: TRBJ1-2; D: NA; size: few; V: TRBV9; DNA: TGTGCCAGCAGCGTATCGGACGGACCTAACTATGGCTACACCTTC; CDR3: CASSVSDGPNYGYTF
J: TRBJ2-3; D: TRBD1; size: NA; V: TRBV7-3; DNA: TGTGCCAGCAGCTTGACAGGGGGCGGGACAGATACGCAGTATTTT; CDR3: CASSLTGGGTDTQYF
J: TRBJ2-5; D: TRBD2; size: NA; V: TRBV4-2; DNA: TGTGCCAGCAGCCAGAATAAGGGGACTAGCGGGATGGGTGGGGAGACCCAGTACTTC; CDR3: CASSQNKGTSGMGGETQYF
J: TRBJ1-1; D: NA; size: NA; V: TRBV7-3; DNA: TGTGCCAGCAGCTTAAGGGGACGTAATCAAGTAGGGCCGAACACTGAAGCTTTCTTT; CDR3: CASSLRGRNQVGPNTEAFF
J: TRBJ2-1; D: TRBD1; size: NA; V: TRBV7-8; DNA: TGTGCCAGCAGGCCTGACAGGGGCACCTACAATGAGCAGTTCTTC; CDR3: CASRPDRGTYNEQFF
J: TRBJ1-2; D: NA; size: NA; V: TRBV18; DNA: TGTGCCAGCTCCCGCGACACGCCTAACTATGGCTACACCTTC; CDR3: CASSRDTPNYGYTF
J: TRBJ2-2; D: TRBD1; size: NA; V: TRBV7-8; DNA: TGTGCCAGCAGCTTTGGGGACAGCCTTTACACCGGGGAGCTGTTTTTT; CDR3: CASSFGDSLYTGELFF
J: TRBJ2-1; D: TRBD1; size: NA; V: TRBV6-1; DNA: TGTGCCAGCACTCCCGGGACAGGTTCCTACAATGAGCAGTTCTTC; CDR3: CASTPGTGSYNEQFF
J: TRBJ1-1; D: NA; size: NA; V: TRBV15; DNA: TGTGCCACCAGCACCCAGGGCAGGGCGGGTCGGAACACTGAAGCTTTCTTT; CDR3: CATSTQGRAGRNTEAFF
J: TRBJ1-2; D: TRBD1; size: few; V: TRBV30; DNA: TGTGCCTGGACTACAGGGGGAGGATATGGCTACACCTTC; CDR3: CAWTTGGGYGYTF
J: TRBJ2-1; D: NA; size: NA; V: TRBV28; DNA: TGTGCCAGCAATCGACTAGGGGATAATGAGCAGTTCTTC; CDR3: CASNRLGDNEQFF
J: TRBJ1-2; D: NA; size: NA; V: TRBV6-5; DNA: TGTGCCAGCGGAGAAGGAACTTTTTATGGCTACACCTTC; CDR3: CASGEGTFYGYTF
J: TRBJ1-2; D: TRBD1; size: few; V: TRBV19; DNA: TGTGCCAGTAGTCAGTCCCGGGACAGGGACGGCTACACCTTC; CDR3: CASSQSRDRDGYTF
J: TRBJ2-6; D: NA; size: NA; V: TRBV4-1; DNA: TGCGCCAGCGCTTCAGGCTCTGGGGCCAACGTCCTGACTTTC; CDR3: CASASGSGANVLTF
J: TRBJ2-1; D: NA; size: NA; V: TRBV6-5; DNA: TGTGCCAGCAGTCCCCAGGGGCTCCTTGGTTATGAGCAGTTCTTC; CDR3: CASSPQGLLGYEQFF
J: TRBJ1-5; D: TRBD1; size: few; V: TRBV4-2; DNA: TGTGCCAGCAGCCCCGACAGGGTCCAGCCCCAGCATTTT; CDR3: CASSPDRVQPQHF